The clone carrying this T cell receptor beta chain was seen repeatedly, ten times or more. Its specificity is not known. Researchers took RNA transcripts and amplified TCR beta CDR3 regions from them. The first-round RT-PCR employed HTBI primers together with the Qiagen OneStep RT-PCR kit. A multiplex PCR was then performed as the second round. TCRdb redid the calling of the multiplex PCR reads with MiXCR, one entry per CDR3 protein. The sample lists 400,000 to 450,000 distinct CDR3 sequences, over 20% occurring once. Exclusion applied to patients with other autoimmune diseases, uncontrolled infections, pregnancy or lactation. Reliance was placed on clinical symptoms, serum thyroxine, TRAb, thyroid ultrasound and orbital computed tomography for diagnosis. The data were obtained in a study of Graves' ophthalmopathy and Graves' hyperthyroidism. Study results and limitations: The model predicted ophthalmopathy progression with 60% to 71% sensitivity and around 72% specificity.

Sample: peripheral blood. The sequence was collected from a woman aged 18-30 years with stable Graves' hyperthyroidism.

CDR3 protein: CASSNVMRRETQYF. CDR3 coding DNA: TGTGCCAGCAGTAACGTGATGCGTCGGGAGACCCAGTACTTC. The chain links TRBV6-5 to TRBJ2-5; no clear D gene. The ends were cut back, 5 bases at V and 5 bases at J, with 15 bases in the middle. Germline V gene sequence: CDR1 MNHEY, CDR2 SVGAGI. The CDR3 is made up of 14 amino acids.